A selection of T cell receptor beta chains follows, all from one sample in a study of blood T cell repertoires in COVID-19. Produced via immunoSEQ multiplex PCR; TCRdb's table is partial and in-frame only. The table has 70,000 to 95,000 clones, approximately 90% seen once; the top ten hold about 14%. Material: peripheral blood. The receptors were gathered from a man aged 65 to 85 with active or convalescent COVID-19. The CDR3 runs from the conserved cysteine through the conserved F or W. The order of the fields is D gene, clone size, V gene, J gene, CDR3 DNA, CDR3 protein. The D gene is left open where the match is weak. Rows may omit the clone size; those that give it use once, few, many or a size class.

D gene: TRBD2; clone size: -; V gene: TRBV19; J gene: TRBJ2-1; CDR3 DNA: TGTGCCAGTAGTATATTGGGGGGGATTAACAATGAGCAGTTCTTC; CDR3 protein: CASSILGGINNEQFF
D gene: TRBD1; clone size: -; V gene: TRBV2; J gene: TRBJ2-3; CDR3 DNA: TGTGCCAGCAGTACCGGGACAGGAAGCACAGATACGCAGTATTTT; CDR3 protein: CASSTGTGSTDTQYF
D gene: -; clone size: -; V gene: TRBV30; J gene: TRBJ2-1; CDR3 DNA: TGTGCCTGGAGGCAGACTGGGGGCCTTAGGAATGAGCAGTTCTTC; CDR3 protein: CAWRQTGGLRNEQFF
D gene: TRBD2; clone size: -; V gene: TRBV5-1; J gene: TRBJ2-7; CDR3 DNA: TGCGCCAGCAGCCGGGCCTTAGCGGGAAGCTCCTACGAGCAGTACTTC; CDR3 protein: CASSRALAGSSYEQYF
D gene: -; clone size: -; V gene: TRBV7-8; J gene: TRBJ1-2; CDR3 DNA: TGTGCCAGCAGCTTAGATGCAGGCTCAAACTATGGCTACACCTTC; CDR3 protein: CASSLDAGSNYGYTF
D gene: -; clone size: -; V gene: TRBV6-6; J gene: TRBJ1-2; CDR3 DNA: TGTGCCAGCAGGGGACAAGACTATGGCTACACCTTC; CDR3 protein: CASRGQDYGYTF
D gene: -; clone size: once; V gene: TRBV27; J gene: TRBJ1-5; CDR3 DNA: TGTGCCAGCAGGAGAAATTATAGCAATCAGCCCCAGCATTTT; CDR3 protein: CASRRNYSNQPQHF
D gene: -; clone size: -; V gene: TRBV7-8; J gene: TRBJ2-3; CDR3 DNA: TGTGCCAGCAGCGAATTCGGTGCAGATACGCAGTATTTT; CDR3 protein: CASSEFGADTQYF
D gene: TRBD1; clone size: -; V gene: TRBV11-2; J gene: TRBJ1-3; CDR3 DNA: TGTGCCAGCAGCTTAGAGGACAGGTTGCTATATTTT; CDR3 protein: CASSLEDRLLYF
D gene: -; clone size: -; V gene: TRBV18; J gene: TRBJ2-7; CDR3 DNA: TGTGCCAGCTCACCGTTGGTCGGTCGCACAGGCTCCTACGAGCAGTACTTC; CDR3 protein: CASSPLVGRTGSYEQYF
D gene: TRBD1; clone size: -; V gene: TRBV11-3; J gene: TRBJ2-3; CDR3 DNA: TGTGCCAGCAGCCGTAGGGCAGGGGGCGACACAGATACGCAGTATTTT; CDR3 protein: CASSRRAGGDTDTQYF
D gene: -; clone size: -; V gene: TRBV6-1; J gene: TRBJ1-5; CDR3 DNA: TGTGCCAGCAGTGAAGGAGGTCGGGCAGGCGGGCGGAATCAGCCCCAGCATTTT; CDR3 protein: CASSEGGRAGGRNQPQHF
D gene: TRBD2; clone size: -; V gene: TRBV5-1; J gene: TRBJ2-1; CDR3 DNA: TGCGCCAGCAGCTTGGGGGTAGCGGGAGGAAACAATGAGCAGTTCTTC; CDR3 protein: CASSLGVAGGNNEQFF
D gene: -; clone size: -; V gene: TRBV28; J gene: TRBJ2-3; CDR3 DNA: TGTGCCAGCAGTTTCGGTGACACCCTTAGCACAGATACGCAGTATTTT; CDR3 protein: CASSFGDTLSTDTQYF
D gene: -; clone size: -; V gene: TRBV19; J gene: TRBJ1-1; CDR3 DNA: TGTGCCAGTAGTTTTGGCCGTACCAACACTGAAGCTTTCTTT; CDR3 protein: CASSFGRTNTEAFF
D gene: -; clone size: -; V gene: TRBV5-4; J gene: TRBJ1-6; CDR3 DNA: TGTGCCAGCAGCACGCAGGGAAAACCCCTCCACTTT; CDR3 protein: CASSTQGKPLHF
D gene: -; clone size: -; V gene: TRBV29-1; J gene: TRBJ1-2; CDR3 DNA: TGCAGCGTTGGACAGAACTATGGCTACACCTTC; CDR3 protein: CSVGQNYGYTF
D gene: TRBD1; clone size: -; V gene: TRBV19; J gene: TRBJ1-5; CDR3 DNA: TGTGCCAGTAGACGACAGGGGGATCAGCCCCAGCATTTT; CDR3 protein: CASRRQGDQPQHF
D gene: TRBD2; clone size: once; V gene: TRBV9; J gene: TRBJ2-7; CDR3 DNA: TGTGCCAGCAGCGTAGTCACCGTAGACCGACTCGGGACTAGTAGTTACGAGCAGTACTTC; CDR3 protein: CASSVVTVDRLGTSSYEQYF
D gene: -; clone size: -; V gene: TRBV6-5; J gene: TRBJ1-2; CDR3 DNA: TGTGCCAGCAGGGAGACCGGGACACAAGGCTACACCTTC; CDR3 protein: CASRETGTQGYTF
D gene: TRBD2; clone size: once; V gene: TRBV2; J gene: TRBJ2-2; CDR3 DNA: TGTGCCACTCGGCGGGGGGGCTTAAACACCGGGGAGCTGTTTTTT; CDR3 protein: CATRRGGLNTGELFF
D gene: -; clone size: -; V gene: TRBV6-5; J gene: TRBJ2-7; CDR3 DNA: TGTGCCAGCAGTTACGGTGGAGAGACGTACGAGCAGTACTTC; CDR3 protein: CASSYGGETYEQYF
D gene: -; clone size: -; V gene: TRBV9; J gene: TRBJ2-7; CDR3 DNA: TGTGCCAGCAGCCAGTTATACGGGAAGGTGAACGAGCAGTACTTC; CDR3 protein: CASSQLYGKVNEQYF
D gene: TRBD1; clone size: -; V gene: TRBV15; J gene: TRBJ2-3; CDR3 DNA: TGTGCCACGGGACAGGGCAGGGGAGATACGCAGTATTTT; CDR3 protein: CATGQGRGDTQYF
D gene: TRBD1; clone size: -; V gene: TRBV3-1/TRBV3-2; J gene: TRBJ1-1; CDR3 DNA: TGTGCCAGCAGCCTCTCAGGGGGGACTGAAGCTTTCTTT; CDR3 protein: CASSLSGGTEAFF
D gene: TRBD1; clone size: -; V gene: TRBV4-1; J gene: TRBJ2-7; CDR3 DNA: TGCGCCAGCAGCCAAGCGGGACAGGGCAGTAAGCAGTACTTC; CDR3 protein: CASSQAGQGSKQYF
D gene: TRBD1; clone size: medium-sized; V gene: TRBV10-3; J gene: TRBJ1-6; CDR3 DNA: TGTGCCATCAGTGAGTCTTTCCAGGACAGGCACAAGTCACCCCTCCACTTT; CDR3 protein: CAISESFQDRHKSPLHF
D gene: -; clone size: -; V gene: TRBV15; J gene: TRBJ2-6; CDR3 DNA: TGTGCCACCCGGTCAGGCTCTGGGGCCAACGTCCTGACTTTC; CDR3 protein: CATRSGSGANVLTF
D gene: -; clone size: -; V gene: TRBV28; J gene: TRBJ1-1; CDR3 DNA: TGTGCCAGCAGACTTGCATCCGCCACAGGGAACACTGAAGCTTTCTTT; CDR3 protein: CASRLASATGNTEAFF